The rows below give T cell receptor beta chains drawn from one sample of a study of T cell changes during pregnancy in multiple sclerosis. TCRdb's table, derived via immunoSEQ multiplex PCR, lists solely in-frame clones and lacks some. This table has approximately 100,000 clones, about 94% appearing once. The specimen comprised peripheral blood, sampled in the third trimester of pregnancy. Receptors were obtained from a female donor with multiple sclerosis, enrolled in a pregnancy study. Each CDR3 is given without its conserved first and last residue. Size is omitted from some rows. Given values are once, few, many or a class for expanded clones.

J: TRBJ2-5; size: -; V: TRBV4-1; CDR3: ASSHRQGARETQY
J: TRBJ1-2; size: -; V: TRBV7-2; CDR3: ASRRPYGYT
J: TRBJ2-3; size: -; V: TRBV4-2; CDR3: ASSQVATRVADTQY
J: TRBJ2-1; size: -; V: TRBV28; CDR3: ASSLAGKYNEQF
J: TRBJ2-7; size: once; V: TRBV5-4; CDR3: ASSIGADTYEQY
J: TRBJ1-2; size: -; V: TRBV29-1; CDR3: SVGPGQGADGYT
J: TRBJ1-2; size: -; V: TRBV6-1; CDR3: ASSEVRGTMRGYT
J: TRBJ2-5; size: -; V: TRBV5-4; CDR3: ASSSILAGETQY
J: TRBJ2-3; size: -; V: TRBV27; CDR3: ASSLSPSIAGVEDTQY
J: TRBJ1-4; size: -; V: TRBV6-1; CDR3: ASSEVGGFGEKLF
J: TRBJ2-3; size: -; V: TRBV29-1; CDR3: SVVRDSSTDTQY
J: TRBJ2-2; size: once; V: TRBV5-4; CDR3: ASSVGQGDTGELF
J: TRBJ2-7; size: -; V: TRBV29-1; CDR3: SVEKDDRVGSYEQY
J: TRBJ2-5; size: -; V: TRBV28; CDR3: ASSLVGIAGVFLSETQY
J: TRBJ2-7; size: -; V: TRBV2; CDR3: ASRSYEQY
J: TRBJ1-5; size: -; V: TRBV28; CDR3: ASSFDPGTGDQPQH
J: TRBJ2-6; size: -; V: TRBV19; CDR3: ASSPRGSGANVLT
J: TRBJ1-5; size: -; V: TRBV30; CDR3: AWSGSSNQPQH
J: TRBJ2-3; size: -; V: TRBV4-1; CDR3: ASSQVALDSPTQY
J: TRBJ2-6; size: -; V: TRBV28; CDR3: ASSSGQGPRGANVLT
J: TRBJ2-7; size: -; V: TRBV2; CDR3: ASGREYEQY
J: TRBJ1-5; size: -; V: TRBV5-5; CDR3: ASSTGTGGLEQPQH
J: TRBJ1-1; size: -; V: TRBV6-5; CDR3: ASSQADRGTEAF
J: TRBJ2-3; size: -; V: TRBV2; CDR3: ASRGLPGSTDTQY
J: TRBJ2-2; size: -; V: TRBV4-1; CDR3: ASSQVFIAGGSGELF
J: TRBJ2-3; size: once; V: TRBV5-1; CDR3: ASSLYGTSGSTQY
J: TRBJ2-5; size: -; V: TRBV28; CDR3: ASSPPLQETQY
J: TRBJ2-5; size: once; V: TRBV5-6; CDR3: ASSLSLYAGGPSETQY
J: TRBJ1-3; size: -; V: TRBV10-3; CDR3: AISDSPGGNTIY
J: TRBJ1-1; size: -; V: TRBV27; CDR3: ASSKNAGLRNTEAF
J: TRBJ1-2; size: -; V: TRBV28; CDR3: ASSDRGGNYGYT
J: TRBJ2-3; size: -; V: TRBV13; CDR3: ASSLGATTDTQY
J: TRBJ2-7; size: -; V: TRBV21-1; CDR3: ASSKGQGLSYEQY
J: TRBJ2-6; size: -; V: TRBV19; CDR3: ASSTQGSGANVLT
J: TRBJ2-2; size: -; V: TRBV7-9; CDR3: ASSDYFQGANTGELF
J: TRBJ2-5; size: -; V: TRBV11-2; CDR3: ASRNTGNKETQY
J: TRBJ2-1; size: once; V: TRBV6-1; CDR3: ASSEGLAGVEQF
J: TRBJ2-2; size: few; V: TRBV6-5; CDR3: ASSYSPGPGELF
J: TRBJ2-3; size: -; V: TRBV28; CDR3: ASSRTDTQY
J: TRBJ2-2; size: -; V: TRBV10-3; CDR3: ATKFGREGTGELF
J: TRBJ2-7; size: -; V: TRBV5-6; CDR3: ASSLLRRAGEQY
J: TRBJ2-3; size: -; V: TRBV7-8; CDR3: ASSRAVEGSVNTQY
J: TRBJ2-1; size: -; V: TRBV6-4; CDR3: ASSDGTSGNNEQF
J: TRBJ1-2; size: -; V: TRBV7-9; CDR3: ASSLAPTVYGYT
J: TRBJ2-5; size: -; V: TRBV28; CDR3: ASSTGTAKETQY
J: TRBJ2-4; size: once; V: TRBV4-2; CDR3: ASSQGPGGLIQY
J: TRBJ1-1; size: once; V: TRBV4-1; CDR3: ASSQDPRGTEAF
J: TRBJ1-5; size: -; V: TRBV6-1; CDR3: ASSDKRTGTANQPQH
J: TRBJ1-5; size: -; V: TRBV4-1; CDR3: ASSQEGGAYQPQH
J: TRBJ2-3; size: -; V: TRBV25-1; CDR3: ASSPDRGLIDTQY
J: TRBJ2-3; size: once; V: TRBV5-1; CDR3: ASSSAGGDTQY
J: TRBJ2-7; size: -; V: TRBV27; CDR3: ASSLGLAGGRNKRQY
J: TRBJ1-2; size: -; V: TRBV6-5; CDR3: ASSFLGTENGYT
J: TRBJ2-7; size: -; V: TRBV5-6; CDR3: ASSLGWTSGTIYEQY
J: TRBJ2-7; size: -; V: TRBV13; CDR3: ASSLVVGGPSYEQY